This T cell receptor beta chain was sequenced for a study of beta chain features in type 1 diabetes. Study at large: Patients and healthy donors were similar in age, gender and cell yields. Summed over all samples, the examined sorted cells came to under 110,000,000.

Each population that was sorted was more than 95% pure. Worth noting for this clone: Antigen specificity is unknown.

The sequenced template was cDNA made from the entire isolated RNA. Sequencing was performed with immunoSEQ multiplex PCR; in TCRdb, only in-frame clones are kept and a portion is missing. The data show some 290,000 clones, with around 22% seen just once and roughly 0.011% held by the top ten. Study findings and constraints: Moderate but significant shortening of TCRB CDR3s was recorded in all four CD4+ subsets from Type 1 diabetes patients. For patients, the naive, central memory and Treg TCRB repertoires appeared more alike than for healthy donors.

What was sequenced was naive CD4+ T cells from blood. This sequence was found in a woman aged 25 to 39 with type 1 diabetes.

CDR3 bases: TGTGCCAGCAGTTTTGGGGCCACAGATACGCAGTATTTT. It codes for CASSFGATDTQYF. This sequence joins TRBV27 and TRBJ2-3; maybe TRBD1 (5 bases). V lost 3 bases and J 2 bases, leaving 6 bases between the germline ends. Germline values: CDR1 MNHEY, CDR2 SMNVEV (reference sequence). CDR3 length: 13 amino acids.